Listed below are T cell receptor beta chains from one sample, sequenced in a study of glioma-infiltrating T cells after dendritic cell vaccination. Libraries were prepared by immunoSEQ multiplex PCR; TCRdb keeps only in-frame clonotypes and omits some of them. This table holds approximately 64,000 clones, about 81% found once. This specimen was blood, taken before dendritic cell vaccination. The receptors were sampled from a human donor with glioblastoma. Both conserved end residues are trimmed from each CDR3.

V: TRBV2; J: TRBJ1-5; CDR3: ASSEGRGQGHQPQH
V: TRBV11-2; J: TRBJ2-7; CDR3: ASSPGQGGEQY
V: TRBV7-6; J: TRBJ2-7; CDR3: ASSPGQGAREQY
V: TRBV11-2; J: TRBJ1-6; CDR3: ASSRDRGLNSPLH
V: TRBV29-1; J: TRBJ1-4; CDR3: SVVADEKLF
V: TRBV2; J: TRBJ1-4; CDR3: ASNRQGAPTNEKLF
V: TRBV6-1; J: TRBJ2-7; CDR3: ASRGTGTAIYEQY
V: TRBV5-1; J: TRBJ2-3; CDR3: ASSLPEGSADTQY
V: TRBV7-2; J: TRBJ2-1; CDR3: ASSLVPRVYNEQF
V: TRBV7-9; J: TRBJ1-1; CDR3: ASSSTAQGQDTEAF
V: TRBV4-2; J: TRBJ2-5; CDR3: ASSQDLEETQY
V: TRBV15; J: TRBJ1-2; CDR3: ATSPRTSGIGYT
V: TRBV28; J: TRBJ2-7; CDR3: ASTISRAGPEQY
V: TRBV5-1; J: TRBJ1-3; CDR3: ASSLGPGAGSGNTIY
V: TRBV27; J: TRBJ1-5; CDR3: ASSPHGGPQH
V: TRBV7-7; J: TRBJ2-7; CDR3: ASSLDFDSSYEQY
V: TRBV2; J: TRBJ2-7; CDR3: ASSENGLRGWEEQY
V: TRBV11-2; J: TRBJ2-5; CDR3: ASSLGVGGGYQETQY
V: TRBV30; J: TRBJ1-5; CDR3: AWSATSHQPQH
V: TRBV4-1; J: TRBJ2-7; CDR3: ASSPRQGKAYEQY
V: TRBV4-1; J: TRBJ2-3; CDR3: ASSQLFIGTSRIRGTDTQY
V: TRBV5-1; J: TRBJ2-5; CDR3: ASSSGQGVETQY
V: TRBV28; J: TRBJ2-7; CDR3: ASSSRGRQQY
V: TRBV14; J: TRBJ1-3; CDR3: ASSQAGGHTIY
V: TRBV7-9; J: TRBJ1-4; CDR3: ASMLGGNEKLF
V: TRBV7-2; J: TRBJ1-1; CDR3: ASSVLGGKKDTEAF
V: TRBV6-1; J: TRBJ1-2; CDR3: ASGGPSYGYT
V: TRBV5-1; J: TRBJ2-7; CDR3: ASSSGTSDSYEQY
V: TRBV10-3; J: TRBJ2-6; CDR3: AISDRSGANVLT
V: TRBV6-5; J: TRBJ1-4; CDR3: ASSQTGNGEKLF
V: TRBV18; J: TRBJ1-4; CDR3: ASSPGAGTNEKLF
V: TRBV6-6; J: TRBJ2-5; CDR3: ASSYAGGVQETQY
V: TRBV9; J: TRBJ2-7; CDR3: ASSVGGTGAHEQY
V: TRBV2; J: TRBJ1-5; CDR3: ASSPGVSNQPQH
V: TRBV6-1; J: TRBJ2-5; CDR3: ASGPGQTADAY
V: TRBV20-1; J: TRBJ1-2; CDR3: SARMTGGYT
V: TRBV7-2; J: TRBJ2-7; CDR3: ASSFTAGGHYEQY
V: TRBV5-1; J: TRBJ2-1; CDR3: ASSLFRGGYNEQF
V: TRBV5-4; J: TRBJ2-4; CDR3: ASSGTGAIAKNIQY
V: TRBV18; J: TRBJ2-2; CDR3: ASSPITANTGELF
V: TRBV6-6; J: TRBJ2-3; CDR3: ASSARTGNTQY
V: TRBV19; J: TRBJ2-1; CDR3: ASSIGLGGNEQF